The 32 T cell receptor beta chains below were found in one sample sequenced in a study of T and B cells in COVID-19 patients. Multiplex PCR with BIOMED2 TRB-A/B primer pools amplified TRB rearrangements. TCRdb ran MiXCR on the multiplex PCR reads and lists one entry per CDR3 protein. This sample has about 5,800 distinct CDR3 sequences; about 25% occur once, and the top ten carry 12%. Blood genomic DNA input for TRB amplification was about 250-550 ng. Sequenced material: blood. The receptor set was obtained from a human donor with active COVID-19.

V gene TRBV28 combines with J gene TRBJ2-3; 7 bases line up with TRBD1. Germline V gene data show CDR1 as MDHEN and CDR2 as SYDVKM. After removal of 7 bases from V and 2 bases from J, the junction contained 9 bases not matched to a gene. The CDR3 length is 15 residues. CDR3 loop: CASNFDDRVTDTQYF. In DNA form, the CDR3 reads TGTGCCAGCAATTTTGATGACAGGGTCACAGATACGCAGTATTTT. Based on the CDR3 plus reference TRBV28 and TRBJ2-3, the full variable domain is DVKVTQSSRYLVKRTGEKVFLECVQDMDHENMFWYRQDPGLGLRLIYFSYDVKMKEKGDIPEGYSVSREKKERFSLILESASTNQTSMYLCASNFDDRVTDTQYFGPGTRLTVL.

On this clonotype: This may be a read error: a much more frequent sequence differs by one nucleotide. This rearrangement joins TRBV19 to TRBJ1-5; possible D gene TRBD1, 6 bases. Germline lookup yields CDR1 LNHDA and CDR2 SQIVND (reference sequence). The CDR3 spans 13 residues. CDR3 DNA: TGTGCCAGTAGTAGGGGGCCGAGTCAGACCCAGCATTTT. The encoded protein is CASSRGPSQTQHF.

The chain's CDR3 is CASSLRQGFNYGYTF. DNA of the CDR3: TGTGCCAGCAGCCTCAGACAGGGCTTCAACTATGGCTACACCTTC. The chain uses TRBV7-2 and TRBJ1-2; 7 bases are shared with TRBD1. Germline values: CDR1 SGHTA, CDR2 FQGNSA. CDR3 length: 15 residues. The V and J ends lost 5 bases and 2 bases, in that order; junction bases with no gene match: 8.

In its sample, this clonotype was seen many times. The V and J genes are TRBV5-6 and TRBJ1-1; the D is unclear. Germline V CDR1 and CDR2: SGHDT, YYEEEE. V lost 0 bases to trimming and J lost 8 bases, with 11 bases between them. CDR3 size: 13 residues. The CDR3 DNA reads TGTGCCAGCAGCTTGGCCGGACTCGAGGAAGCTTTCTTT. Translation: CASSLAGLEEAFF.

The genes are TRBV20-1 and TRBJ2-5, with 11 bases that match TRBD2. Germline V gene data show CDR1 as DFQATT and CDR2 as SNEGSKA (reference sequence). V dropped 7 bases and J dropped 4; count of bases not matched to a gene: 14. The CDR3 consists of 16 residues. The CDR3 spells CSGTPTSGIMGETQYF. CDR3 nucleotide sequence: TGCAGTGGCACCCCGACTAGCGGGATTATGGGAGAGACCCAGTACTTC.

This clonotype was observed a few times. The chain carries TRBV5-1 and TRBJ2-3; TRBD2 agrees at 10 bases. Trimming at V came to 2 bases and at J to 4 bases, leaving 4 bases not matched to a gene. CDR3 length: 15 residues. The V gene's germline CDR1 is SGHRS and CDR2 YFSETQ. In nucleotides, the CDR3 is TGCGCCAGCAGCTTACCTAGCGGGAGTGCAGATACGCAGTATTTT. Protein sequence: CASSLPSGSADTQYF. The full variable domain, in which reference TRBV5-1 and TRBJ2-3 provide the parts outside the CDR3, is KAGVTQTPRYLIKTRGQQVTLSCSPISGHRSVSWYQQTPGQGLQFLFEYFSETQRNKGNFPGRFSGRQFSNSRSEMNVSTLELGDSALYLCASSLPSGSADTQYFGPGTRLTVL.

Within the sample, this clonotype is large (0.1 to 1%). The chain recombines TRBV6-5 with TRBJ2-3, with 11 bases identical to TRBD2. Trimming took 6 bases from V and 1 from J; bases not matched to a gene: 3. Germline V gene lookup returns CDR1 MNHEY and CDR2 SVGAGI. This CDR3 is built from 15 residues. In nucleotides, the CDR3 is TGTGCCAGCAGGACGGGACTAGCGGGCACAGATACGCAGTATTTT. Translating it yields CASRTGLAGTDTQYF.

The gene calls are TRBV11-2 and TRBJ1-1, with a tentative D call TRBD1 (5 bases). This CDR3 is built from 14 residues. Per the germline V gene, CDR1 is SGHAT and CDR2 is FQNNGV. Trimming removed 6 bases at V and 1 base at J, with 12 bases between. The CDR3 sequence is CASRRQSSNTEAFF. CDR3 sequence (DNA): TGTGCCAGCAGGAGACAGAGTTCGAACACTGAAGCTTTCTTT.

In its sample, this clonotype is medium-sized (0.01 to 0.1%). CDR3 nucleotide sequence: TGTGCCAGTAGCCCTGGACTCCGGCGGGCTGGAAACACCATATATTTT. Translating it yields CASSPGLRRAGNTIYF. The chain has TRBV19 and TRBJ1-3; D is uncertain. The V gene lost 6 bases and the J gene lost 2 bases, with 17 bases spanning the gap. The CDR3 has 16 amino acids. The V gene's germline CDR1 is LNHDA and CDR2 SQIVND (reference sequence).

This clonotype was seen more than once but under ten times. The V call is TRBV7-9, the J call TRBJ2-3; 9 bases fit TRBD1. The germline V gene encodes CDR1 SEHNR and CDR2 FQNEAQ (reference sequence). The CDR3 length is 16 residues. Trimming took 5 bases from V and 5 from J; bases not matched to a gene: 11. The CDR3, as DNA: TGTGCCAGCAGCCAATCACGGGACAGGGCTTTAGATACGCAGTATTTT. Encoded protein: CASSQSRDRALDTQYF.

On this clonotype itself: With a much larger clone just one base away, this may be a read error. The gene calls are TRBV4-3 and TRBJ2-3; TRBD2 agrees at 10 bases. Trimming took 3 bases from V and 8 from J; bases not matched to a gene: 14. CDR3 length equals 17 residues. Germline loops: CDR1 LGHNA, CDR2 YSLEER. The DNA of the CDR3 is TGCGCCAGCAGCCAGGGAACTTCGGGACTAGCGATAGTTACGCAGTATTTT. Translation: CASSQGTSGLAIVTQYF.

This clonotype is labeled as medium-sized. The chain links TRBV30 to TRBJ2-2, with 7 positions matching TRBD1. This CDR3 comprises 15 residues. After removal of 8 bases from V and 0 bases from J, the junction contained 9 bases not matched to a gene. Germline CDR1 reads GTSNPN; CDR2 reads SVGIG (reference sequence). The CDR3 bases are TGTGCCCGAACGTCCGGGACAGCGAACACCGGGGAGCTGTTTTTT. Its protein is CARTSGTANTGELFF.

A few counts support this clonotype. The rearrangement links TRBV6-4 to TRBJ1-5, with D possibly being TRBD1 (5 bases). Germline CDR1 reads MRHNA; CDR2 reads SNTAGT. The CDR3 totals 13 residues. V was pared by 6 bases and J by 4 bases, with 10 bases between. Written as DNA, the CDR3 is TGTGCCAGCAGGGACAATCTAAATCAGCCCCAGCATTTT. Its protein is CASRDNLNQPQHF.

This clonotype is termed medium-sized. In nucleotides, the CDR3 is TGTGCCAGCAGCCTGCGCTATAGGGACGAGCAGTACTTC. Protein product: CASSLRYRDEQYF. The chain joins TRBV5-6 to TRBJ2-7; D gene unclear. Germline V lookup: CDR1 SGHDT, CDR2 YYEEEE. The ends were cut back, 4 bases at V and 5 bases at J, with 13 bases in the middle. This CDR3 contains 13 residues.

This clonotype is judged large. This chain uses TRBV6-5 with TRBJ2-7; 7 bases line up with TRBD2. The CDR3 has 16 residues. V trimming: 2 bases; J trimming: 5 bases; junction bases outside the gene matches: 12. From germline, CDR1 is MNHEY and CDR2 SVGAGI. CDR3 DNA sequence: TGTGCCAGCAGTTACCCGGGGACGGGAGGTGTCAACGAGCAGTACTTC. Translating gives CASSYPGTGGVNEQYF.

This CDR3 reads CAWSVIWLAGGRNTQYF. CDR3 bases: TGTGCCTGGAGTGTAATCTGGCTAGCGGGGGGTCGAAATACGCAGTATTTT. This chain joins TRBV30 and TRBJ2-3; 11 nucleotides align to TRBD2. V was clipped by 0 bases and J by 7 bases; unmatched bases: 12. The CDR3 extends over 17 amino acids. Germline lookup yields CDR1 GTSNPN and CDR2 SVGIG (reference sequence).

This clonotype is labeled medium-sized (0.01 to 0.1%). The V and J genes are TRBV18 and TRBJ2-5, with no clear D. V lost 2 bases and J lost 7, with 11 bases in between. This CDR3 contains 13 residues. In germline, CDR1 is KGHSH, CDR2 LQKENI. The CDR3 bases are TGTGCCAGCTCACCAGGCCAGCATGTGACCCAGTACTTC. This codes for CASSPGQHVTQYF.

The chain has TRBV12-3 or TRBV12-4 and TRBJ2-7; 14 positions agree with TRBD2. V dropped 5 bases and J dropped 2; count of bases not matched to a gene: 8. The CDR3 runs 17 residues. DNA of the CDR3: TGTGCCAGCAGTGCCGGGACTAGCGGGAGTTGGGCCTACGAGCAGTACTTC. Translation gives CASSAGTSGSWAYEQYF.

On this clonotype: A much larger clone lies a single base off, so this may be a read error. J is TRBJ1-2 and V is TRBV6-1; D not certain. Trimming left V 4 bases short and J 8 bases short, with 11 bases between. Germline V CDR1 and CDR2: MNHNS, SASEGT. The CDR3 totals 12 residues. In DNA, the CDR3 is TGTGCCAGCAGTGTGGGGTTCCGCGGCTACACCTTC. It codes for CASSVGFRGYTF.

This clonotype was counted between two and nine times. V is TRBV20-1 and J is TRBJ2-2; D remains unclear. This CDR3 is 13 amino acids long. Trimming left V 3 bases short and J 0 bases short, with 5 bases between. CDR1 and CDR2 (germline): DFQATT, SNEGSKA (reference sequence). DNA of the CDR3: TGCAGTGCTAGCTCAACGAACACCGGGGAGCTGTTTTTT. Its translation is CSASSTNTGELFF.

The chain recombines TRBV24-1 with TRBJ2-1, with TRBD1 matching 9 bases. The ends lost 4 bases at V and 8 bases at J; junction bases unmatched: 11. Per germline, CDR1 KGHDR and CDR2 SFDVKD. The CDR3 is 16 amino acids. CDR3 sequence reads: CATSEQGQGIFHEQFF. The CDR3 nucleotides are TGTGCCACCAGTGAGCAGGGACAGGGAATATTTCATGAGCAGTTCTTC.

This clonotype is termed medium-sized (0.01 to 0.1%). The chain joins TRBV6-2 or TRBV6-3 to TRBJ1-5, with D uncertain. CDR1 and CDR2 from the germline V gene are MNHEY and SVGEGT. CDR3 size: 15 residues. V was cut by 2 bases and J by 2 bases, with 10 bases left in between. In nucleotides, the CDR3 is TGTGCCAGCAGTTACCGGGTGGCCGGCAATCAGCCCCAGCATTTT. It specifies CASSYRVAGNQPQHF.

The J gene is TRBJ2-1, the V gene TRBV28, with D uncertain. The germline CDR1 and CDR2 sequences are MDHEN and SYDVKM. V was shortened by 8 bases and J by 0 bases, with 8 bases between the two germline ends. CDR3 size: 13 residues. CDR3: CASEKGSYNEQFF. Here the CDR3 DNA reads TGTGCCAGCGAAAAGGGCTCCTACAATGAGCAGTTCTTC.

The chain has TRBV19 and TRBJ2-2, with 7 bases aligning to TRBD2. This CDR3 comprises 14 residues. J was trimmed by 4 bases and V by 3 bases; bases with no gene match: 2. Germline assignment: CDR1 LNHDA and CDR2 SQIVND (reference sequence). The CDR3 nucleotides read TGTGCCAGTAGTATCGGCGGGAGCACCGGGGAGCTGTTTTTT. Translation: CASSIGGSTGELFF.

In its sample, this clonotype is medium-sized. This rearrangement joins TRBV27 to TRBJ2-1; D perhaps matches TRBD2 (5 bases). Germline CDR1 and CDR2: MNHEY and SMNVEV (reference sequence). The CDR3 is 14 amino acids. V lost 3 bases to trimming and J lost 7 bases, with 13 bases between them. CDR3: CASSLTLDGNEQFF. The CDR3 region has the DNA TGTGCCAGCAGTTTGACACTAGATGGGAATGAGCAGTTCTTC.

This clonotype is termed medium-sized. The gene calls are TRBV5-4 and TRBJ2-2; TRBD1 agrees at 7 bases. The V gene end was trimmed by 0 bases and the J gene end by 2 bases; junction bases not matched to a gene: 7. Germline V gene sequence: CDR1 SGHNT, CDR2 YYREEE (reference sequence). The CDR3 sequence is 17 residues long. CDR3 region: CASSLEGGEINTGELFF. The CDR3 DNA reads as TGTGCCAGCAGCTTGGAAGGGGGCGAAATTAACACCGGGGAGCTGTTTTTT.

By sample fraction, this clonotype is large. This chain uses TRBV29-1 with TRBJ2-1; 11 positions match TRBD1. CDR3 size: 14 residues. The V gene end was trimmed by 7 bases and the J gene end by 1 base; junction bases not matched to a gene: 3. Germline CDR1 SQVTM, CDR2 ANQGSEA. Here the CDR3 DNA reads TGCAGCGGGACAGGGGGCAGTTCCTACAATGAGCAGTTCTTC. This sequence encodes CSGTGGSSYNEQFF.

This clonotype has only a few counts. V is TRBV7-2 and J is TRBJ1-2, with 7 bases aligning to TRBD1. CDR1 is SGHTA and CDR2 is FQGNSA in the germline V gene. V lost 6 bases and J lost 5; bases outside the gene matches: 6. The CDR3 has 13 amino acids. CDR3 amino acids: CASRQGGGYGYTF. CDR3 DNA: TGTGCCAGCAGGCAGGGGGGGGGTTATGGCTACACCTTC.

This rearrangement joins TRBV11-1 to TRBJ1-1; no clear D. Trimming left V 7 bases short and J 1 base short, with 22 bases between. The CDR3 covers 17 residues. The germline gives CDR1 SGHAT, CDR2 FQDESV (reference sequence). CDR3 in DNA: TGTGCCAGCAACCAAATGGCCCGGGCCCGGGGGAACACTGAAGCTTTCTTT. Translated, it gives CASNQMARARGNTEAFF.

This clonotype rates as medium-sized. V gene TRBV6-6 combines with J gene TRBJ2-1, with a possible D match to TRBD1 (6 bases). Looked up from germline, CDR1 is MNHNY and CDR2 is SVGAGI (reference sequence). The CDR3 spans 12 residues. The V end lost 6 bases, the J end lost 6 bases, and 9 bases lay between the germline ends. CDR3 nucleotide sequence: TGTGCCAGCAGCCCAGGGGTCAATGAGCAGTTCTTC. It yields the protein CASSPGVNEQFF.

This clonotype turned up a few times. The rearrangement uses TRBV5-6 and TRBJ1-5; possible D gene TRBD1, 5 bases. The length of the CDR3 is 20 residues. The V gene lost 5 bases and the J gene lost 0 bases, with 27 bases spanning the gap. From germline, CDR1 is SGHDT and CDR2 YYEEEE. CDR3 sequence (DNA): TGTGCCAGCAGTCAACGACCCCCCCCAGGGCCAATCACTAGCAATCAGCCCCAGCATTTT. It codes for CASSQRPPPGPITSNQPQHF. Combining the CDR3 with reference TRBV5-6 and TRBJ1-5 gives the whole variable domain DAGVTQSPTHLIKTRGQQVTLRCSPKSGHDTVSWYQQALGQGPQFIFQYYEEEERQRGNFPDRFSGHQFPNYSSELNVNALLLGDSALYLCASSQRPPPGPITSNQPQHFGDGTRLSIL.

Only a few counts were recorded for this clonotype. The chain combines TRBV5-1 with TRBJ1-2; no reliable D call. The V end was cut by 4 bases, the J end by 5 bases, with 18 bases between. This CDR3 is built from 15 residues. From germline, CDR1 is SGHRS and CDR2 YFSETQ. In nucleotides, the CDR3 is TGCGCCAGCAGCCCCCGGGCCTCCGTCGAGTATGGCTACACCTTC. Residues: CASSPRASVEYGYTF.